These 30 T cell receptor beta chains were sequenced from one sample in a study of shared clonotypes between healthy human individuals. Measured with immunoSEQ multiplex PCR; TCRdb has only the in-frame clones, and not every one. The table includes around 340,000 clones, about 70% detected once. The specimen was memory CD4+ T cells sorted from blood. Subset described: CD45RA-negative fraction. Receptor source: a man aged 25-45 years in good health.

V is TRBV5-1 and J is TRBJ2-1, with a weak D call TRBD2 (5 bases). This CDR3 contains 13 residues. Germline CDR1 and CDR2: SGHRS and YFSETQ. V lost 0 bases to trimming and J lost 7 bases, with 8 bases between them. As DNA, the CDR3 is TGCGCCAGCAGCTTGGGGGGAGAGAATGAGCAGTTCTTC. It yields the protein CASSLGGENEQFF.

This chain uses TRBV7-9 with TRBJ2-7; no clear D gene. V lost 5 bases to trimming and J lost 5 bases, with 16 bases between them. The germline CDR1 and CDR2 sequences are SEHNR and FQNEAQ (reference sequence). CDR3 size: 14 residues. The CDR3 coding sequence is TGTGCCAGCAGCCGTGGACGGCTTATCAACGAGCAGTACTTC. Amino acids: CASSRGRLINEQYF.

This sequence joins TRBV30 and TRBJ1-2; 7 positions match TRBD1. The V gene end was trimmed by 7 bases and the J gene end by 7 bases; junction bases not matched to a gene: 15. The V gene's germline CDR1 is GTSNPN and CDR2 SVGIG (reference sequence). This CDR3 region has 14 residues. CDR3 protein: CASKIQGSGTGYTF. Here the CDR3 DNA reads TGTGCCTCCAAGATACAGGGGAGCGGTACTGGCTACACCTTC.

This chain joins TRBV2 and TRBJ1-4, with 7 bases identical to TRBD1. After removal of 6 bases from V and 6 bases from J, the junction contained 10 bases not matched to a gene. Germline CDR1 reads SNHLY; CDR2 reads FYNNEI. The CDR3 contains 15 residues. CDR3 DNA sequence: TGTGCCAGCAGCACGCTCCAGGGGGGTTATGAAAAACTGTTTTTT. Translation: CASSTLQGGYEKLFF.

The rearrangement joins TRBV4-3 to TRBJ2-1, with D possibly matching TRBD2 (5 bases). The V end lost 2 bases, the J end lost 5 bases, and 13 bases lay between the germline ends. The CDR3 extends over 15 amino acids. From germline, CDR1 is LGHNA and CDR2 YSLEER. CDR3 nucleotide sequence: TGCGCCAGCAGCCAAAGAGTCTCCGGGAACAATGAGCAGTTCTTC. Protein: CASSQRVSGNNEQFF.

The rearrangement uses TRBV7-9 and TRBJ2-3; unclear D gene. CDR1 is SEHNR, CDR2 FQNEAQ, per germline (reference sequence). The CDR3 has 14 amino acids. V was shortened by 5 bases and J by 2 bases, with 11 bases between the two germline ends. CDR3: CASSIMATTDTQYF. CDR3 coding DNA: TGTGCCAGCAGCATCATGGCAACCACAGATACGCAGTATTTT.

Only a few counts were recorded for this clone. J is TRBJ2-1 and V is TRBV5-4; D is perhaps TRBD2 (6 bases). Per germline, CDR1 SGHNT and CDR2 YYREEE (reference sequence). Trimming pared 2 bases from V and 4 bases from J, leaving 16 bases between. The CDR3 has 16 residues. CDR3 sequence reads: CASSLPISGEYNEQFF. CDR3 nucleotide sequence: TGTGCCAGCAGCTTACCCATTAGCGGAGAATACAATGAGCAGTTCTTC.

The chain has TRBV9 and TRBJ2-2; D possibly corresponds to TRBD1 (6 bases). The CDR3 sequence is 16 residues long. Germline CDR1 and CDR2: SGDLS and YYNGEE. V was cut by 3 bases and J by 4 bases, with 16 bases left in between. CDR3 DNA: TGTGCCAGCAGCGCCCATACAGGGTTGGGCACCGGGGAGCTGTTTTTT. It is translated as CASSAHTGLGTGELFF.

On this clone: At the DNA level, this CDR3 is encoded by other sequences in the same sample as well. The genes are TRBV5-1 and TRBJ2-3, with D uncertain. With 0 bases removed from V and 1 base from J, the gap between germline ends came to 6 bases. Germline V gene lookup returns CDR1 SGHRS and CDR2 YFSETQ. CDR3 length: 14 residues. The CDR3 DNA reads as TGCGCCAGCAGCTTGGGATCCGGCACAGATACGCAGTATTTT. This codes for CASSLGSGTDTQYF.

CDR3 loop: CASSEALYYGYTF. The CDR3 nucleotides read TGTGCCAGCAGTGAAGCGCTTTACTATGGCTACACCTTC. The chain links TRBV6-1 to TRBJ1-2; D gene ambiguous. Looked up from germline, CDR1 is MNHNS and CDR2 is SASEGT. V was trimmed by 0 bases and J by 3 bases, leaving 5 bases between them. The CDR3 contains 13 residues.

This clone was counted once. The genes are TRBV4-1 and TRBJ2-3, with 8 nucleotides matching TRBD2. The trim removed 3 bases at V and 1 base at J, leaving 6 bases unmatched. Germline assignment: CDR1 MGHRA and CDR2 YSYEKL. The CDR3 covers 16 residues. This chain's CDR3 is CASSQRPAGGTDTQYF. The DNA for the CDR3 is TGCGCCAGCAGCCAGCGACCAGCGGGAGGCACAGATACGCAGTATTTT.

With regard to this clone: Other DNA sequences of this sample code for an identical CDR3. The rearrangement uses TRBV6-1 and TRBJ2-7; maybe TRBD1 (5 bases). CDR1 and CDR2 from the germline V gene are MNHNS and SASEGT. V was cut by 8 bases and J by 3 bases, with 11 bases left in between. The CDR3 is 12 residues long. DNA of the CDR3: TGTGCCAGCGGGGCTAGATTCTACGAGCAGTACTTC. Translated: CASGARFYEQYF.

This chain uses TRBV14 with TRBJ2-1; D remains ambiguous. V lost 0 bases and J lost 6, with 15 bases in between. This CDR3 spans 16 amino acids. From germline, CDR1 is SGHDN and CDR2 FVKESK. CDR3 nucleotides: TGTGCCAGCAGCCAAGATGCGGACCTTAGATCCAATGAGCAGTTCTTC. Amino acids: CASSQDADLRSNEQFF.

In its sample, this clone was seen once. The chain combines TRBV7-8 with TRBJ2-3; D is possibly TRBD2 (6 bases). This CDR3 region has 14 residues. V was trimmed by 3 bases and J by 4 bases, leaving 11 bases between them. Germline CDR1 is SGHVS and CDR2 is FQNEAQ. CDR3 residues: CASSFAGSADTQYF. In nucleotides, the CDR3 is TGTGCCAGCAGCTTTGCGGGATCGGCAGATACGCAGTATTTT.

The chain couples TRBV2 to TRBJ2-2, with D perhaps TRBD2 (5 bases). Germline V CDR1 and CDR2: SNHLY, FYNNEI. The germline V and J ends were trimmed by 1 base and 6 bases, with 12 bases remaining between them. The CDR3 has 15 residues. Here the CDR3 reads CASSEVRGGAGELFF. CDR3 DNA sequence: TGTGCCAGCAGTGAAGTTCGGGGTGGGGCCGGGGAGCTGTTTTTT. The whole variable domain, filled in from reference TRBV2 and TRBJ2-2, reads EPEVTQTPSHQVTQMGQEVILRCVPISNHLYFYWYRQILGQKVEFLVSFYNNEISEKSEIFDDQFSVERPDGSNFTLKIRSTKLEDSAMYFCASSEVRGGAGELFFGEGSRLTVL.

The DNA for the CDR3 is TGTGCCAGCCGACACGGGGGCATATCCTACGAGCAGTACTTC. Translating it yields CASRHGGISYEQYF. This chain joins TRBV27 and TRBJ2-7; D assignment may be TRBD1 or TRBD2 (6 bases each). Trimming pared 8 bases from V and 1 base from J, leaving 15 bases between. This CDR3 comprises 14 residues. Per germline, CDR1 MNHEY and CDR2 SMNVEV (reference sequence).

The rearrangement links TRBV7-9 to TRBJ2-1; tentatively, D is TRBD2 (6 bases). Per germline, CDR1 SEHNR and CDR2 FQNEAQ (reference sequence). The CDR3 contains 12 residues. V lost 7 bases and J 7 bases, leaving 11 bases between the germline ends. DNA of the CDR3: TGTGCCAGCACGCGTGGAGGGAATGAGCAGTTCTTC. Translating it yields CASTRGGNEQFF.

The chain joins TRBV18 to TRBJ2-5; the D is unclear. The V end lost 1 base, the J end lost 2 bases, and 5 bases lay between the germline ends. Germline CDR1 is KGHSH and CDR2 is LQKENI. CDR3 size: 13 residues. The CDR3 region is CASSPRPQETQYF. The CDR3 bases are TGTGCCAGCTCACCACGCCCACAAGAGACCCAGTACTTC.

The chain's CDR3 is CASYIMSEQYF. CDR3 coding DNA: TGTGCCAGCTATATTATGAGCGAGCAGTACTTC. The chain carries TRBV6-1 and TRBJ2-7, with D uncertain. This CDR3 spans 11 amino acids. Trimming took off 8 bases at V and 6 bases at J, with 11 bases between the two ends. CDR1 and CDR2 (germline): MNHNS, SASEGT.

In this sample, this clone turned up many times. The chain employs TRBV10-1 and TRBJ1-6; TRBD1 is a possible D gene (6 bases). Germline V lookup: CDR1 WNHNN, CDR2 SYGVQD (reference sequence). V lost 2 bases to trimming and J lost 0 bases, with 23 bases between them. This CDR3 spans 21 amino acids. The CDR3 region has the DNA TGCGCCAGCAGTGAGCGCTTAGCAGCTCGGGACATAAGCTCCTATAATTCACCCCTCCACTTT. Translation gives CASSERLAARDISSYNSPLHF.

The J gene is TRBJ1-4, the V gene TRBV7-6; D is possibly TRBD1 (5 bases). This CDR3 is 15 amino acids long. Trimming took off 4 bases at V and 7 bases at J, with 16 bases between the two ends. Germline CDR1 and CDR2: SGHVS and FNYEAQ. CDR3 amino acids: CASSSQQGFGEKLFF. CDR3 DNA: TGTGCCAGCAGCTCTCAGCAGGGTTTCGGTGAAAAACTGTTTTTT. Together with reference TRBV7-6 and TRBJ1-4, the CDR3 gives the full variable domain: GAGVSQSPRYKVTKRGQDVALRCDPISGHVSLYWYRQALGQGPEFLTYFNYEAQQDKSGLPNDRFSAERPEGSISTLTIQRTEQRDSAMYRCASSSQQGFGEKLFFGSGTQLSVL.

Only a few counts were recorded for this clone. V and J are TRBV6-6 and TRBJ1-1; 8 positions match TRBD1. CDR3 size: 16 residues. V lost 5 bases to trimming and J lost 3 bases; unmatched junction nucleotides: 11. Germline CDR1 MNHNY, CDR2 SVGAGI (reference sequence). DNA of the CDR3: TGTGCCAGCAGTCACCAAAGGACAGGGTGGCACACTGAAGCTTTCTTT. Translating gives CASSHQRTGWHTEAFF.

The V call is TRBV18, the J call TRBJ2-7; 8 bases map to TRBD2. This CDR3 is 16 amino acids long. V dropped 0 bases and J dropped 1; count of bases not matched to a gene: 5. Germline V gives CDR1 KGHSH, CDR2 LQKENI. The CDR3 region is CASSPPLAGGSYEQYF. CDR3 nucleotides: TGTGCCAGCTCACCACCATTGGCGGGAGGTTCCTACGAGCAGTACTTC.

This clone has only a few counts. The V call is TRBV19, the J call TRBJ1-5; D is uncertain. Trimming stripped 3 bases from V and 7 bases from J, with 10 bases between. This CDR3 contains 13 residues. Germline lookup yields CDR1 LNHDA and CDR2 SQIVND (reference sequence). The CDR3 nucleotides are TGTGCCAGTAGTATCCTCCACGGGCAGCCCCAGCATTTT. As protein: CASSILHGQPQHF.

Details on this clone: Distinct nucleotide sequences in the sample also encode this CDR3. The genes are TRBV7-2 and TRBJ2-3, with 7 bases aligning to TRBD2. The CDR3 sequence is 15 residues long. V shed 2 bases and J 0 bases; nucleotides not matched to a gene: 2. The germline CDR1 and CDR2 sequences are SGHTA and FQGNSA. The CDR3 reads CASSLSGTSTDTQYF. CDR3 nucleotides: TGTGCCAGCAGCTTAAGCGGGACTAGCACAGATACGCAGTATTTT.

The sample holds a few counts of this clone. The chain links TRBV30 to TRBJ2-2; 9 bases agree with TRBD2. Germline CDR1 is GTSNPN and CDR2 is SVGIG (reference sequence). The trim removed 0 bases at V and 0 bases at J, leaving 2 bases unmatched. The CDR3 runs 16 residues. The DNA for the CDR3 is TGTGCCTGGAGTGTGCTAGCGGGACCGAACACCGGGGAGCTGTTTTTT. This encodes CAWSVLAGPNTGELFF. The variable domain in full, completed from reference TRBV30 and TRBJ2-2, reads SQTIHQWPATLVQPVGSPLSLECTVEGTSNPNLYWYRQAAGRGLQLLFYSVGIGQISSEVPQNLSASRPQDRQFILSSKKLLLSDSGFYLCAWSVLAGPNTGELFFGEGSRLTVL.

This clone was seen a single time. The chain joins TRBV7-9 to TRBJ2-4; tentative D call: TRBD2 (6 bases). V dropped 6 bases and J dropped 7 bases, with 16 bases sitting between them. The CDR3 covers 14 residues. From germline, CDR1 is SEHNR and CDR2 FQNEAQ (reference sequence). The CDR3 nucleotides are TGTGCCAGCAGTCCCATTAGCGGAGTGAACATTCAGTACTTC. Its protein product is CASSPISGVNIQYF.

This clone was counted many times. The V and J genes are TRBV7-8 and TRBJ1-4; TRBD1 aligns across 10 bases. This CDR3 spans 15 amino acids. J gave up 8 bases and V 2 bases, and 5 bases lay outside the gene matches. Germline loops: CDR1 SGHVS, CDR2 FQNEAQ. CDR3 bases: TGTGCCAGCAGCTTATCCGGGACAGGGGTCGAAAAACTGTTTTTT. Amino acids: CASSLSGTGVEKLFF.

This clone occurred a few times. The CDR3 DNA follows: TGCGCCAGCAGTACAGGGCTGAGGTCTGGAAACACCATATATTTT. Encoded protein: CASSTGLRSGNTIYF. The chain employs TRBV5-1 and TRBJ1-3, with a tentative D call TRBD1 (6 bases). The V end was cut by 5 bases, the J end by 1 base, with 13 bases between. Germline-derived CDR1 and CDR2 are SGHRS and YFSETQ. This CDR3 is 15 amino acids long. The full variable domain, with the rest looked up from reference TRBV5-1 and TRBJ1-3, is KAGVTQTPRYLIKTRGQQVTLSCSPISGHRSVSWYQQTPGQGLQFLFEYFSETQRNKGNFPGRFSGRQFSNSRSEMNVSTLELGDSALYLCASSTGLRSGNTIYFGEGSWLTVV.

Points on this clone: The same CDR3 can be traced to other DNA sequences in this sample. The chain carries TRBV28 and TRBJ1-5; perhaps TRBD1 as D (5 bases). The CDR3 consists of 15 residues. Germline CDR1 and CDR2: MDHEN and SYDVKM. Trimming pared 6 bases from V and 2 bases from J, leaving 14 bases between. The CDR3 is CASRFGGVGNQPQHF. For the CDR3, the DNA is TGTGCCAGCAGATTCGGGGGGGTTGGCAATCAGCCCCAGCATTTT. Together with reference TRBV28 and TRBJ1-5, the CDR3 gives the full variable domain: DVKVTQSSRYLVKRTGEKVFLECVQDMDHENMFWYRQDPGLGLRLIYFSYDVKMKEKGDIPEGYSVSREKKERFSLILESASTNQTSMYLCASRFGGVGNQPQHFGDGTRLSIL.